This is a list of T cell receptor beta chains from one sample in a study of graft-versus-host responses after intestinal transplantation. The antigens these receptors bind are not known. Assay used: immunoSEQ multiplex PCR; TCRdb lists only in-frame clones, some missing. The sample contains tens of thousands of clones, roughly 80% of which appear only once. Sequencing was performed on unstimulated CD8+ T cells sorted from spleen or lymph node cells, taken before intestinal transplant. These TCRs come from a human donor who received an intestinal transplant. The CDR3 runs from the conserved cysteine through the conserved F or W. The order of the fields is CDR3 DNA, CDR3 protein, V gene, clone size, D gene, J gene. A D gene is named only where the DNA matches it firmly. Some rows have no size entry. The others give once, few or many, or a class for an expanded clone.

CDR3 DNA: TGTGCCAGCATTTCCGGGACAGTCCAGAACACTGAAGCTTTCTTT
CDR3 protein: CASISGTVQNTEAFF
V gene: TRBV6-6
clone size: .
D gene: TRBD1
J gene: TRBJ1-1

CDR3 DNA: TGTGCCAGCAGTATCACAGGGGGCGCGGGGAATGAGCAGTTCTTC
CDR3 protein: CASSITGGAGNEQFF
V gene: TRBV27
clone size: few
D gene: TRBD1
J gene: TRBJ2-1

CDR3 DNA: TGCGCCAGCAGCCCTTATGAGCTTATTCTATCCAACTACAGATACGAGCAGTACTTC
CDR3 protein: CASSPYELILSNYRYEQYF
V gene: TRBV4-1
clone size: few
D gene: .
J gene: TRBJ2-7

CDR3 DNA: TGTGCCAGTAGTATCGGCGCGGGGGTACGCGAGACCCAGTACTTC
CDR3 protein: CASSIGAGVRETQYF
V gene: TRBV19
clone size: .
D gene: TRBD2
J gene: TRBJ2-5

CDR3 DNA: TGTGCCAGCAGCCCGATCGCGATCGCCAATGAGCAGTTCTTC
CDR3 protein: CASSPIAIANEQFF
V gene: TRBV27
clone size: few
D gene: .
J gene: TRBJ2-1

CDR3 DNA: TGCGCCAGCAGCGAACTAGGAGGCGAGCAGTACTTC
CDR3 protein: CASSELGGEQYF
V gene: TRBV4-1
clone size: few
D gene: .
J gene: TRBJ2-7

CDR3 DNA: TGTGCCATATCGACACCCTCAGGATTTGAAAAACTGTTTTTT
CDR3 protein: CAISTPSGFEKLFF
V gene: TRBV28
clone size: .
D gene: .
J gene: TRBJ1-4

CDR3 DNA: TGCAGCGTTGAAGCCGGGGGCTACGAGCAGTACTTC
CDR3 protein: CSVEAGGYEQYF
V gene: TRBV29-1
clone size: .
D gene: .
J gene: TRBJ2-7

CDR3 DNA: TGTGCCAGCAGCGCCTTGGGACTAGCGGACACAGATACGCAGTATTTT
CDR3 protein: CASSALGLADTDTQYF
V gene: TRBV9
clone size: .
D gene: TRBD2
J gene: TRBJ2-3

CDR3 DNA: TGTGCCACCAGCAGAGAAGTGGGCGGGGGCACAGATACGCAGTATTTT
CDR3 protein: CATSREVGGGTDTQYF
V gene: TRBV15
clone size: few
D gene: .
J gene: TRBJ2-3

CDR3 DNA: TGTGCCAGCAGTTGGACCCCACATGGGCCCCAGCATTTT
CDR3 protein: CASSWTPHGPQHF
V gene: TRBV6-5
clone size: .
D gene: .
J gene: TRBJ1-5

CDR3 DNA: TGTGCCAGCAGTTACTCGTCCGCAGGGGACGAGCAGTACTTC
CDR3 protein: CASSYSSAGDEQYF
V gene: TRBV6-5
clone size: .
D gene: .
J gene: TRBJ2-7

CDR3 DNA: TGTGCCAGCAGTTTATCAGGGGGCGCTGGAAACACCATATATTTT
CDR3 protein: CASSLSGGAGNTIYF
V gene: TRBV27
clone size: .
D gene: TRBD1
J gene: TRBJ1-3

CDR3 DNA: TGTGCCAGCAGTTTAGCGGGGGGCGATACCTACGAGCAGTACTTC
CDR3 protein: CASSLAGGDTYEQYF
V gene: TRBV27
clone size: .
D gene: TRBD2
J gene: TRBJ2-7

CDR3 DNA: TGTGCCAGTAGTATGCAGACATATAGCAATCAGCCCCAGCATTTT
CDR3 protein: CASSMQTYSNQPQHF
V gene: TRBV19
clone size: few
D gene: .
J gene: TRBJ1-5

CDR3 DNA: TGCGCCAGCAGCGGGGACAGTCCTGGCTACACCTTC
CDR3 protein: CASSGDSPGYTF
V gene: TRBV4-1
clone size: .
D gene: TRBD1
J gene: TRBJ1-2

CDR3 DNA: TGTGCCAGCAGTGAAGTAGTGGGGTTCAAACAGGGCGAGCAGTACTTC
CDR3 protein: CASSEVVGFKQGEQYF
V gene: TRBV6-1
clone size: .
D gene: .
J gene: TRBJ2-7

CDR3 DNA: TGTGCCGGCGTAGGGGTGCCTACTGACGAGCAGTACTTC
CDR3 protein: CAGVGVPTDEQYF
V gene: TRBV2
clone size: once
D gene: .
J gene: TRBJ2-7

CDR3 DNA: TGCGCCAGCAGCGTTGGACACGGAGACACTGAAGCTTTCTTT
CDR3 protein: CASSVGHGDTEAFF
V gene: TRBV5-1
clone size: .
D gene: .
J gene: TRBJ1-1

CDR3 DNA: TGTGCCAGCAGCCAGGAAGGACAGTTGAACACTGAAGCTTTCTTT
CDR3 protein: CASSQEGQLNTEAFF
V gene: TRBV16
clone size: .
D gene: .
J gene: TRBJ1-1

CDR3 DNA: TGTGCCAGCAGTGAGCCGACAGGGGGATACGAGCAGTACTTC
CDR3 protein: CASSEPTGGYEQYF
V gene: TRBV6-5
clone size: .
D gene: TRBD1
J gene: TRBJ2-7

CDR3 DNA: TGTGCCAGCAGCTTAGAGTCTGGGACTAGCAATCAGCCCCAGCATTTT
CDR3 protein: CASSLESGTSNQPQHF
V gene: TRBV7-9
clone size: .
D gene: .
J gene: TRBJ1-5

CDR3 DNA: TGTGCCAGCAGTTTTCGAGGTGGGGTTTGGTCTAGCGGAGACTACGAGCAGTACTTC
CDR3 protein: CASSFRGGVWSSGDYEQYF
V gene: TRBV28
clone size: .
D gene: TRBD2
J gene: TRBJ2-7

CDR3 DNA: TGTGTCAGAACCCTGAGGGGCCCCCGGAGAGAGACCCAGTACTTC
CDR3 protein: CVRTLRGPRRETQYF
V gene: TRBV7-5
clone size: once
D gene: .
J gene: TRBJ2-5

CDR3 DNA: TGTGCCAGCAGTCGACTACAGGGATCCTCTGGAAACACCATATATTTT
CDR3 protein: CASSRLQGSSGNTIYF
V gene: TRBV13
clone size: once
D gene: .
J gene: TRBJ1-3

CDR3 DNA: TGTGCCAGCAGTGGTACGATCTCACAGGGATATCCCGACTATGGCTACACCTTC
CDR3 protein: CASSGTISQGYPDYGYTF
V gene: TRBV6-1
clone size: .
D gene: .
J gene: TRBJ1-2

CDR3 DNA: TGCGCCAGCAGCCAAGCCCAGCCCAATGAGCAGTTCTTC
CDR3 protein: CASSQAQPNEQFF
V gene: TRBV4-1
clone size: .
D gene: .
J gene: TRBJ2-1

CDR3 DNA: TGTGCCAGCAGCCAATTACCGGGACCGCATAAGAGCTACACCTTC
CDR3 protein: CASSQLPGPHKSYTF
V gene: TRBV7-9
clone size: .
D gene: .
J gene: TRBJ1-2

CDR3 DNA: TGCGCCAGCGAGGCCGGGACAGGACTCCAAGAGACCCAGTACTTC
CDR3 protein: CASEAGTGLQETQYF
V gene: TRBV10-2
clone size: .
D gene: TRBD1
J gene: TRBJ2-5

CDR3 DNA: TGTGCTAGTGGTTTGATCACAGGGCATGGCTACACCTTC
CDR3 protein: CASGLITGHGYTF
V gene: TRBV12-5
clone size: .
D gene: .
J gene: TRBJ1-2

CDR3 DNA: TGTGCCAGCAGGCCTCCTGGAGGGGGCCCAACTAATGAAAAACTGTTTTTT
CDR3 protein: CASRPPGGGPTNEKLFF
V gene: TRBV7-9
clone size: .
D gene: TRBD1
J gene: TRBJ1-4

CDR3 DNA: TGCGCCAGCAGCTTGGGGTATCACTATGGCTACACCTTC
CDR3 protein: CASSLGYHYGYTF
V gene: TRBV5-1
clone size: .
D gene: .
J gene: TRBJ1-2

CDR3 DNA: TGTGCCAGCAGTGACTCGATCGGGACAGGTTCCTATGGCTACACCTTC
CDR3 protein: CASSDSIGTGSYGYTF
V gene: TRBV6-4
clone size: few
D gene: TRBD1
J gene: TRBJ1-2

CDR3 DNA: TGCAGCGTTGAAACACGACCGGGCAGATTGACAGATACGCAGTATTTT
CDR3 protein: CSVETRPGRLTDTQYF
V gene: TRBV29-1
clone size: once
D gene: .
J gene: TRBJ2-3

CDR3 DNA: TGTGCCAGTACAGGGGAGGGCCTCTACAACGAGCAGTACTTC
CDR3 protein: CASTGEGLYNEQYF
V gene: TRBV10-3
clone size: .
D gene: .
J gene: TRBJ2-7

CDR3 DNA: TGTGCCAGTGGCAGGGGAAGTTACAATGAGCAGTTCTTC
CDR3 protein: CASGRGSYNEQFF
V gene: TRBV19
clone size: .
D gene: .
J gene: TRBJ2-1

CDR3 DNA: TGTGCCAGCAGCCAAGGAGATACGCAGTATTTT
CDR3 protein: CASSQGDTQYF
V gene: TRBV6-6
clone size: .
D gene: .
J gene: TRBJ2-3

CDR3 DNA: TGTGCCACCGGACCGGGACAGGGGTTAAACGAGCAGTACTTC
CDR3 protein: CATGPGQGLNEQYF
V gene: TRBV6-6
clone size: once
D gene: TRBD1
J gene: TRBJ2-7

CDR3 DNA: TGCGCCAGCAGCCCCAACGGGGGCGGGGAGCTGTTTTTT
CDR3 protein: CASSPNGGGELFF
V gene: TRBV5-1
clone size: .
D gene: .
J gene: TRBJ2-2

CDR3 DNA: TGTGCCAGCAGCGTAGGGGGACAGGTCTATGGCTACACCTTC
CDR3 protein: CASSVGGQVYGYTF
V gene: TRBV9
clone size: .
D gene: TRBD1
J gene: TRBJ1-2

CDR3 DNA: TGTGCCAGCAGATTGGACAGGGTTACAGATACGCAGTATTTT
CDR3 protein: CASRLDRVTDTQYF
V gene: TRBV5-6
clone size: .
D gene: TRBD1
J gene: TRBJ2-3

CDR3 DNA: TGTGCCAGCAGTGCCACACGGGGTCAGCCCCAGCATTTT
CDR3 protein: CASSATRGQPQHF
V gene: TRBV27
clone size: once
D gene: .
J gene: TRBJ1-5

CDR3 DNA: TGTGCCAGCAGGGATTTCGGCACCCTGGATGAAGCTTTCTTT
CDR3 protein: CASRDFGTLDEAFF
V gene: TRBV5-5
clone size: .
D gene: .
J gene: TRBJ1-1

CDR3 DNA: TGTGCCAGCAGCTACCCGGGACTCTACAATGAGCAGTTCTTC
CDR3 protein: CASSYPGLYNEQFF
V gene: TRBV11-1
clone size: .
D gene: .
J gene: TRBJ2-1

CDR3 DNA: TGTGCCAGCAGTGATGAGGGCTTTGGGTATGGCTACACCTTC
CDR3 protein: CASSDEGFGYGYTF
V gene: TRBV6-1
clone size: .
D gene: .
J gene: TRBJ1-2

CDR3 DNA: TGTGCCAGCAGCCTCACGGGGGACTATGGCTACACCTTC
CDR3 protein: CASSLTGDYGYTF
V gene: TRBV6-6
clone size: .
D gene: .
J gene: TRBJ1-2

CDR3 DNA: TGTGCCAGCAGTTACTCTGGGGGCTATCTCTCAGGCACCCAGTACTTC
CDR3 protein: CASSYSGGYLSGTQYF
V gene: TRBV6-5
clone size: .
D gene: .
J gene: TRBJ2-5

CDR3 DNA: TGCGCCAGCAGCTTGGGCCGGGGGTTTAATGAAAAACTGTTTTTT
CDR3 protein: CASSLGRGFNEKLFF
V gene: TRBV5-1
clone size: .
D gene: .
J gene: TRBJ1-4

CDR3 DNA: TGCGCCAGCAGATTGACAGGGGGCACCGGGGAGCTGTTTTTT
CDR3 protein: CASRLTGGTGELFF
V gene: TRBV5-1
clone size: .
D gene: TRBD1
J gene: TRBJ2-2

CDR3 DNA: TGCAGCGTTGAAGAAGGCCCGTACGAGCAGTACTTC
CDR3 protein: CSVEEGPYEQYF
V gene: TRBV29-1
clone size: .
D gene: .
J gene: TRBJ2-7

CDR3 DNA: TGTGCCAGCAGTCCCGGGACAGGGAACGAGCAGTACTTC
CDR3 protein: CASSPGTGNEQYF
V gene: TRBV6-5
clone size: .
D gene: TRBD1
J gene: TRBJ2-7